Following are 22 T cell receptor beta chains from one sample sequenced in a study of early T cells in non-severe SARS-CoV-2 infection. MiXCR, run by TCRdb on the 5' RACE reads, gives a single entry per CDR3 protein. The data show fewer than 40,000 distinct CDR3 sequences, with roughly 7.2% seen just once and approximately 2.7% held by the top ten. The sample taken for sequencing was whole blood. The receptor source for this set is an adult who was a healthcare worker with PCR-confirmed SARS-CoV-2 infection or an uninfected control (not recorded which).

This chain links TRBV2 with TRBJ2-5, with D possibly matching TRBD2 (6 bases). The CDR3 length is 13 residues. Trimming took off 4 bases at V and 4 bases at J, with 10 bases between the two ends. Germline CDR1 and CDR2: SNHLY and FYNNEI. The CDR3 DNA sequence: TGTGCCAGCAGTGCCCCGGAGGGAGAGACCCAGTACTTC. Residues: CASSAPEGETQYF.

Ten or more counts support this clonotype. The V call is TRBV28, the J call TRBJ2-5; D unresolved. CDR3 length: 10 amino acids. V was shortened by 5 bases and J by 2 bases, with 0 bases between the two germline ends. The germline V gene has CDR1 MDHEN and CDR2 SYDVKM. The CDR3 bases are TGTGCCAGCAGTCAAGAGACCCAGTACTTC. The encoded protein is CASSQETQYF.

The table lists this clonotype with many counts. The CDR3 nucleotides read TGTGCCAGCAGCCTGTGGACTAGCGGTGCTAGCACAGATACGCAGTATTTT. It codes for CASSLWTSGASTDTQYF. The V gene is TRBV5-5, the J gene TRBJ2-3; 10 bases map to TRBD2. The V gene's germline CDR1 is SGHKS and CDR2 YYEKEE (reference sequence). This CDR3 region has 17 residues. Losses at the gene ends were 4 bases for V and 0 bases for J; bases not matched to a gene: 8. Full variable domain (missing parts from reference TRBV5-5 and TRBJ2-3): DAGVTQSPTHLIKTRGQQVTLRCSPISGHKSVSWYQQVLGQGPQFIFQYYEKEERGRGNFPDRFSARQFPNYSSELNVNALLLGDSALYLCASSLWTSGASTDTQYFGPGTRLTVL.

The sample holds a few counts of this clonotype. The rearrangement uses TRBV27 and TRBJ1-1, with TRBD1 matching 7 bases. This CDR3 has 17 amino acids. Germline CDR1 reads MNHEY; CDR2 reads SMNVEV (reference sequence). With 0 bases clipped from V and 1 base from J, the junction kept 8 bases outside the gene matches. The CDR3 loop is CASSLSDFGDRNTEAFF. As DNA, the CDR3 is TGTGCCAGCAGTTTATCCGATTTCGGGGACAGGAACACTGAAGCTTTCTTT.

This clonotype was counted many times. The V and J genes are TRBV6-6 and TRBJ1-1; TRBD1 matches 8 bases. V lost 5 bases and J lost 2; bases outside the gene matches: 13. CDR3 length equals 17 residues. Germline CDR1 and CDR2: MNHNY and SVGAGI (reference sequence). DNA for the CDR3: TGTGCCAGCAGTCTCGGCCGGCCCGGGACAGGTAACACTGAAGCTTTCTTT. This encodes CASSLGRPGTGNTEAFF.

This clonotype was detected many times. The gene calls are TRBV7-2 and TRBJ2-6; possible D gene TRBD2, 6 bases. The V gene lost 0 bases and the J gene lost 0 bases, with 12 bases spanning the gap. The CDR3 sequence is 18 residues long. CDR1 and CDR2 (germline): SGHTA, FQGNSA. CDR3 DNA sequence: TGTGCCAGCAGCTTAGCTCGGGACTCGCGCTCTGGGGCCAACGTCCTGACTTTC. This translates into CASSLARDSRSGANVLTF.

This clonotype was counted ten times or more. The chain links TRBV5-4 to TRBJ1-5; D call uncertain. In germline, CDR1 is SGHNT, CDR2 YYREEE (reference sequence). This CDR3 has 15 amino acids. V was clipped by 4 bases and J by 6 bases, with 17 bases between them. Here the CDR3 DNA reads TGTGCCAGCAGCCCTGACCCTCAGGTCGGTCAGCCCCAGCATTTT. This codes for CASSPDPQVGQPQHF.

The table lists this clonotype with many counts. This sequence joins TRBV9 and TRBJ2-7; D gene ambiguous. The CDR3 spans 14 residues. Germline CDR1 and CDR2: SGDLS and YYNGEE. V shed 0 bases and J shed 10 bases, with 17 bases lying between them. Written as DNA, the CDR3 is TGTGCCAGCAGCGTAGTGTGCCTCCAATCCAAACAGTACTTC. It codes for CASSVVCLQSKQYF.

This clonotype was recorded many times. The gene calls are TRBV6-5 and TRBJ1-2; D is unresolved. Looked up from germline, CDR1 is MNHEY and CDR2 is SVGAGI. Trimming stripped 6 bases from V and 6 bases from J, with 14 bases between. The CDR3 sequence is 13 residues long. The CDR3 DNA follows: TGTGCCAGCAGCAACAGACAAAGGGATGGCTACACCTTC. Protein product: CASSNRQRDGYTF.

This clonotype was seen repeatedly, ten times or more. The chain links TRBV20-1 to TRBJ1-5; tentatively, D is TRBD1 (6 bases). This CDR3 spans 16 amino acids. V dropped 0 bases and J dropped 0 bases, with 12 bases sitting between them. Germline values: CDR1 DFQATT, CDR2 SNEGSKA (reference sequence). CDR3 in DNA: TGCAGTGCTAGAGAGGCAGGGACATATAGCAATCAGCCCCAGCATTTT. Its protein is CSAREAGTYSNQPQHF.

This clonotype was counted many times. The chain uses TRBV6-6 and TRBJ2-5; D may be TRBD2 (9 bases). The CDR3 runs 16 residues. Trimming shortened V by 4 bases and J by 5 bases, and 20 bases separated the two germline ends. Germline-derived CDR1 and CDR2 are MNHNY and SVGAGI (reference sequence). The CDR3 coding sequence is TGTGCCAGCAGTTCCCAGGGGGCGGGAGGGCTGGAGACCCAGTACTTC. Translation gives CASSSQGAGGLETQYF.

Only a few counts were recorded for this clonotype. The chain has TRBV20-1 and TRBJ2-3, with no clear D. This CDR3 region has 12 residues. Trimming removed 3 bases from V and 4 bases from J, with 8 bases in between. CDR1 DFQATT and CDR2 SNEGSKA come from the germline V gene (reference sequence). CDR3 region: CSASSGSDTQYF. The CDR3 nucleotides are TGCAGTGCTAGCTCGGGTTCAGATACGCAGTATTTT.

Ten or more counts support this clonotype. The gene calls are TRBV28 and TRBJ2-4; 8 bases fit TRBD1. There are 14 residues in the CDR3. V shed 8 bases and J 7 bases; nucleotides not matched to a gene: 10. CDR1 MDHEN and CDR2 SYDVKM come from the germline V gene. CDR3 region: CASQGRRGPNIQYF. The CDR3 nucleotides read TGTGCCAGCCAAGGGCGCAGGGGGCCGAACATTCAGTACTTC.

This clonotype has at least ten counts. The genes are TRBV2 and TRBJ2-7, with D uncertain. Germline-derived CDR1 and CDR2 are SNHLY and FYNNEI. CDR3 length: 12 residues. The V and J ends lost 6 bases and 2 bases respectively, with 8 bases between them. CDR3 residues: CASSPSPYEQYF. CDR3 bases: TGTGCCAGCAGCCCCTCCCCCTACGAGCAGTACTTC.

This clonotype was observed many times. The chain uses TRBV10-3 and TRBJ2-1, with D maybe TRBD1 (6 bases). The CDR3 extends over 16 amino acids. The V and J ends lost 0 bases and 9 bases respectively, with 18 bases between them. In germline, CDR1 is ENHRY, CDR2 SYGVKD. In nucleotides, the CDR3 is TGTGCCATCAGTGAGTCCCCTCCCGGGACAACGAGTGAGCAGTTCTTC. Amino acids: CAISESPPGTTSEQFF.

This clonotype was found many times. The chain employs TRBV5-1 and TRBJ2-7; D not resolved. V was pared by 0 bases and J by 1 base, with 11 bases between. CDR1 and CDR2 from the germline V gene are SGHRS and YFSETQ. The CDR3 length is 15 residues. The CDR3 protein is CASSLAASGSYEQYF. CDR3 nucleotides: TGCGCCAGCAGCTTGGCGGCTAGTGGGTCCTACGAGCAGTACTTC.

The CDR3: CASSQESVPGNTIYF. DNA of the CDR3: TGCGCCAGCAGCCAAGAAAGTGTCCCTGGAAACACCATATATTTT. The rearrangement joins TRBV4-1 to TRBJ1-3; D is ambiguous. This CDR3 spans 15 amino acids. V lost 0 bases to trimming and J lost 2 bases, with 8 bases between them. CDR1 MGHRA and CDR2 YSYEKL come from the germline V gene.

V and J are TRBV7-8 and TRBJ2-1, with D perhaps matching TRBD2 (5 bases). This CDR3 contains 15 residues. V lost 5 bases, J lost 3 bases, and 14 bases lay in between. Germline-derived CDR1 and CDR2 are SGHVS and FQNEAQ. CDR3 sequence reads: CASSPRRGSYNEQFF. In DNA, the CDR3 is TGTGCCAGCAGCCCCCGGAGAGGGAGCTACAATGAGCAGTTCTTC.

This clonotype has at least ten counts. V gene TRBV7-7 combines with J gene TRBJ2-1; TRBD2 matches 9 bases. Germline V gene sequence: CDR1 SSHAT, CDR2 FNYEAQ (reference sequence). The V gene end was trimmed by 5 bases and the J gene end by 5 bases; junction bases not matched to a gene: 4. The CDR3 length is 14 residues. DNA of the CDR3: TGTGCCAGCAGCATTTCTAGCGGGAACAATGAGCAGTTCTTC. Residues: CASSISSGNNEQFF.

The sample holds many counts of this clonotype. The rearrangement links TRBV9 to TRBJ2-1; possibly TRBD1 for D (6 bases). The V end was cut by 4 bases, the J end by 5 bases, with 13 bases between. The CDR3 consists of 14 residues. Germline CDR1 and CDR2: SGDLS and YYNGEE. CDR3 amino acids: CASSLTDRNNEQFF. The CDR3 DNA reads as TGTGCCAGCAGCCTCACGGACAGAAACAATGAGCAGTTCTTC.

This chain links TRBV18 with TRBJ1-6, with D uncertain. The CDR3 is 13 residues long. V lost 1 base to trimming and J lost 9 bases, with 7 bases between them. The germline V gene has CDR1 KGHSH and CDR2 LQKENI. The CDR3, as DNA: TGTGCCAGCTCACCACGTTCGGTTTCACCCCTCCACTTT. This codes for CASSPRSVSPLHF.

This clonotype came up many times. The V gene is TRBV29-1, the J gene TRBJ2-3; 9 nucleotides line up with TRBD2. CDR1 and CDR2 (germline): SQVTM, ANQGSEA. CDR3 length equals 13 residues. The V and J ends lost 6 bases and 3 bases, in that order; junction bases with no gene match: 4. The CDR3 DNA reads TGCAGCGTAGATCTAGCGGGAACAGATACGCAGTATTTT. Its protein product is CSVDLAGTDTQYF.